Each of the 28 T cell receptor beta chains below was sequenced from the same sample in a study of T cells in Graves' hyperthyroidism and ophthalmopathy. Using RNA transcripts as the source, TCR beta CDR3 regions were amplified. HTBI primers drove first-round RT-PCR of the TCR CDR3. Each CDR3 protein gets one entry after TCRdb re-called the multiplex PCR reads with MiXCR. The sample holds roughly 350,000 distinct CDR3 sequences; roughly 13% are singletons and the top ten take approximately 23%. Sample: blood. The receptors come from a woman in her 30s with Graves' hyperthyroidism.

V is TRBV2 and J is TRBJ2-2, with D maybe TRBD2 (6 bases). CDR1 and CDR2 from the germline V gene are SNHLY and FYNNEI. V was clipped by 7 bases and J by 5 bases, with 26 bases between them. The CDR3 totals 18 residues. The CDR3 sequence is CASILSGPGSLRTGELFF. CDR3 DNA sequence: TGTGCCAGCATCCTGTCCGGACCCGGGAGTCTCAGGACCGGGGAGCTGTTTTTT. The whole variable domain, remainder taken from reference TRBV2 and TRBJ2-2, is EPEVTQTPSHQVTQMGQEVILRCVPISNHLYFYWYRQILGQKVEFLVSFYNNEISEKSEIFDDQFSVERPDGSNFTLKIRSTKLEDSAMYFCASILSGPGSLRTGELFFGEGSRLTVL.

The chain joins TRBV11-1 to TRBJ1-2; D not certain. The CDR3 loop spans 12 amino acids. The ends were cut back, 4 bases at V and 8 bases at J, with 11 bases in the middle. CDR1 and CDR2 from the germline V gene are SGHAT and FQDESV (reference sequence). CDR3: CASSSLNGGYTF. The CDR3 DNA sequence: TGTGCCAGCAGCTCCCTAAACGGGGGCTACACCTTC. Variable domain in full (rest from reference TRBV11-1 and TRBJ1-2): EAEVAQSPRYKITEKSQAVAFWCDPISGHATLYWYRQILGQGPELLVQFQDESVVDDSQLPKDRFSAERLKGVDSTLKIQPAELGDSAMYLCASSSLNGGYTFGSGTRLTVV.

There are many counts of this clonotype. This chain uses TRBV28 with TRBJ2-1; D call uncertain. V was clipped by 5 bases and J by 0 bases, with 8 bases between them. The CDR3 has 14 amino acids. Germline V CDR1 and CDR2: MDHEN, SYDVKM. In DNA form, the CDR3 reads TGTGCCAGCAGTGGAGAGTCCTCCTACAATGAGCAGTTCTTC. Its translation: CASSGESSYNEQFF.

This clonotype was found many times. V gene TRBV2 combines with J gene TRBJ1-5, with TRBD1 matching over 9 bases. Germline V gives CDR1 SNHLY, CDR2 FYNNEI. The CDR3 runs to 15 residues. Germline trimming cut 7 bases from V and 7 bases from J; bases unmatched to any gene: 11. The DNA of the CDR3 is TGTGCCAGCACCTCGAACACAGGGGGCAGGCAGCCCCAGCATTTT. This codes for CASTSNTGGRQPQHF.

This clonotype was observed at least ten times. V gene TRBV28 combines with J gene TRBJ2-5; D gene unclear. The CDR3 has 14 residues. CDR1 and CDR2 from the germline V gene are MDHEN and SYDVKM. Trimming removed 4 bases at V and 6 bases at J, with 15 bases between. CDR3 sequence (DNA): TGTGCCAGCAGTTCATCCCCCGGTAGACAGACCCAGTACTTC. Translation gives CASSSSPGRQTQYF.

The sample holds a few counts of this clonotype. V is TRBV20-1 and J is TRBJ1-5; 8 positions match TRBD1. The CDR3 covers 14 residues. V gave up 7 bases and J gave up 3 bases; unmatched junction bases: 8. The V gene's germline CDR1 is DFQATT and CDR2 SNEGSKA (reference sequence). The CDR3 loop reads CSVLDRGSNQPQHF. The CDR3 DNA is TGCAGTGTTCTTGACAGGGGTTCCAATCAGCCCCAGCATTTT.

A few counts support this clonotype. The CDR3 here is CSAPGTGYNEQYF. CDR3 DNA: TGCAGTGCTCCCGGGACAGGGTACAACGAGCAGTACTTC. The chain recombines TRBV20-1 with TRBJ2-7; TRBD1 agrees at 9 bases. V shed 5 bases and J 5 bases; nucleotides not matched to a gene: 7. There are 13 residues in the CDR3. Germline-derived CDR1 and CDR2 are DFQATT and SNEGSKA (reference sequence).

The V and J genes are TRBV4-3 and TRBJ1-4; 7 bases line up with TRBD1. Trimming removed 0 bases from V and 7 bases from J; junction bases left unmatched: 8. The CDR3 totals 16 residues. Germline CDR1 is LGHNA and CDR2 is YSLEER. In DNA form, the CDR3 reads TGCGCCAGCAGCCAAGAAGGGGGACAGAAGGGTGAAAAACTGTTTTTT. Protein product: CASSQEGGQKGEKLFF.

V and J are TRBV7-2 and TRBJ1-1; maybe TRBD1 (6 bases). Looked up from germline, CDR1 is SGHTA and CDR2 is FQGNSA. This CDR3 spans 15 amino acids. Trimming stripped 5 bases from V and 2 bases from J, with 15 bases between. This CDR3 reads CASSRQPGANTEAFF. CDR3 in DNA: TGTGCCAGCAGCCGCCAGCCGGGGGCTAACACTGAAGCTTTCTTT.

This clonotype was counted at least ten times. The V and J genes are TRBV20-1 and TRBJ2-7; D unclear. This CDR3 has 14 residues. Germline V gene sequence: CDR1 DFQATT, CDR2 SNEGSKA (reference sequence). V shed 1 base and J shed 2 bases, with 12 bases lying between them. For the CDR3, the DNA is TGCAGTGCTAGAGCCATACTCCCCACCTACGAGCAGTACTTC. Amino acid sequence: CSARAILPTYEQYF.

This clonotype was seen repeatedly, ten times or more. The rearrangement links TRBV11-2 to TRBJ1-1, with TRBD1 matching 7 bases. CDR3 length equals 13 residues. The J segment lost 4 bases and the V segment lost 5 bases, leaving 4 bases of the junction unmatched. Germline CDR1 is SGHAT and CDR2 is FQNNGV. CDR3 region: CASSTQGGTEAFF. CDR3 bases: TGTGCCAGCAGCACTCAGGGGGGCACTGAAGCTTTCTTT.

This clonotype was recorded many times. The chain couples TRBV6-1 to TRBJ2-7, with 7 bases fitting TRBD2. V shed 8 bases, J shed 1 base, and the junction held 5 bases outside the gene matches. Germline V lookup: CDR1 MNHNS, CDR2 SASEGT. The CDR3 has 13 residues. The CDR3 is CASSREASYEQYF. The CDR3 nucleotides read TGTGCCAGCTCACGGGAGGCGTCCTACGAGCAGTACTTC.

This clonotype was seen more than once but under ten times. The V call is TRBV5-1, the J call TRBJ2-2, with D perhaps matching TRBD1 (5 bases). The CDR3 length is 16 residues. V was pared by 0 bases and J by 5 bases, with 14 bases between. The germline CDR1 and CDR2 sequences are SGHRS and YFSETQ. The CDR3 nucleotides read TGCGCCAGCAGCTTGGCCAGGGCAGCCCCTACCGGGGAGCTGTTTTTT. Translating gives CASSLARAAPTGELFF.

The chain carries TRBV9 and TRBJ2-1, with D uncertain. CDR3 length equals 15 residues. Trimming took off 0 bases at V and 5 bases at J, with 12 bases between the two ends. Germline CDR1 SGDLS, CDR2 YYNGEE. The CDR3 nucleotides read TGTGCCAGCAGCGTAGAAATCAGCGCCCACAATGAGCAGTTCTTC. Translated, it gives CASSVEISAHNEQFF.

V usage is TRBV30 and J usage is TRBJ2-4, with D unclear. Germline CDR1 is GTSNPN and CDR2 is SVGIG (reference sequence). This CDR3 has 13 amino acids. V gave up 2 bases and J gave up 4 bases, with 9 bases separating them. The CDR3 DNA reads as TGTGCCTGGAGTCTCACCGATAAAAACATTCAGTACTTC. Its translation: CAWSLTDKNIQYF.

The rearrangement joins TRBV19 to TRBJ2-6; TRBD2 might be the D (7 bases). This CDR3 has 16 residues. Germline CDR1 reads LNHDA; CDR2 reads SQIVND (reference sequence). Trimming removed 5 bases at V and 4 bases at J, with 15 bases between. This CDR3 is CASSPGAGAGANVLTF. In nucleotides, the CDR3 is TGTGCCAGTAGTCCGGGCGCGGGGGCGGGGGCCAACGTCCTGACTTTC.

This clonotype has a handful of counts. This chain links TRBV27 with TRBJ2-6; D possibly matches TRBD1 or TRBD2 (5 bases each). Trimming pared 1 base from V and 0 bases from J, leaving 10 bases between. CDR3 size: 17 residues. Germline-derived CDR1 and CDR2 are MNHEY and SMNVEV (reference sequence). This chain's CDR3 is CASSLLRGYSGANVLTF. The CDR3 DNA is TGTGCCAGCAGTTTATTGAGGGGATACTCTGGGGCCAACGTCCTGACTTTC.

The table lists this clonotype with a few counts. The chain carries TRBV28 and TRBJ1-5, with D perhaps TRBD1 (6 bases). The V end lost 6 bases, the J end lost 6 bases, and 21 bases lay between the germline ends. Germline CDR1 is MDHEN and CDR2 is SYDVKM. The CDR3 has 16 amino acids. The CDR3 DNA reads as TGTGCCAGCAGCTCGGGTTCGAACAGGGATGGTCAGCCCCAGCATTTT. Translation: CASSSGSNRDGQPQHF.

This clonotype was observed many times. The V and J genes are TRBV5-1 and TRBJ2-3; 7 nucleotides line up with TRBD1. Germline V lookup: CDR1 SGHRS, CDR2 YFSETQ. After removal of 3 bases from V and 5 bases from J, the junction contained 12 bases not matched to a gene. The CDR3 totals 16 residues. The CDR3 here is CASSSQGVVFQDTQYF. The CDR3 nucleotides are TGCGCCAGCAGCTCTCAGGGGGTAGTTTTTCAAGATACGCAGTATTTT.

Ten or more counts support this clonotype. This rearrangement joins TRBV7-2 to TRBJ2-5; D is unclear. Trimming pared 4 bases from V and 4 bases from J, leaving 10 bases between. In germline, CDR1 is SGHTA, CDR2 FQGNSA. This CDR3 comprises 13 residues. The CDR3 DNA follows: TGTGCCAGCAGCTGGGTCTTGATAGAGACCCAGTACTTC. The encoded protein is CASSWVLIETQYF.

The chain has TRBV4-1 and TRBJ1-1; TRBD1 might be the D (5 bases). CDR3 length equals 15 residues. The germline V gene has CDR1 MGHRA and CDR2 YSYEKL. Trimming removed 2 bases at V and 3 bases at J, with 13 bases between. CDR3 residues: CASSQSGAGDTEAFF. The CDR3 nucleotides are TGCGCCAGCAGCCAATCAGGTGCGGGGGACACTGAAGCTTTCTTT.

This clonotype appeared many times. CDR3: CASSTDRGHFYEQYF. The CDR3 nucleotides read TGTGCCAGCAGCACGGACAGGGGGCATTTCTACGAGCAGTACTTC. J is TRBJ2-7 and V is TRBV6-1, with 11 bases aligning to TRBD1. The V and J ends lost 6 bases and 3 bases, in that order; junction bases with no gene match: 7. The CDR3 length is 15 residues. The germline V gene has CDR1 MNHNS and CDR2 SASEGT.

With respect to this clonotype: Just one base apart from a much larger clone, this may be a read error. This sequence joins TRBV7-9 and TRBJ1-1; D gene ambiguous. The CDR3 loop spans 13 amino acids. Between the trimmed V and J ends, which lost 0 bases and 10 bases, there was a span of 12 bases. CDR1 and CDR2 (germline): SEHNR, FQNEAQ (reference sequence). The CDR3 is CASSLASNRGAFF. The CDR3 nucleotides read TGTGCCAGCAGCTTAGCCTCTAATCGCGGAGCTTTCTTT.

Of note for this clonotype: At one boundary the junction diverges from the germline segment, which might be a read error. This sequence joins TRBV6-1 and TRBJ2-7; TRBD1 matches 7 bases. CDR3 length equals 13 residues. Germline lookup yields CDR1 MNHNS and CDR2 SASEGT. CDR3: CASGDREGYEQYF. The DNA for the CDR3 is TGTGCCAGCGGTGACAGGGAAGGCTACGAGCAGTACTTC.

This clonotype was counted at least ten times. The V call is TRBV27, the J call TRBJ2-1; tentative D call: TRBD2 (6 bases). The germline gives CDR1 MNHEY, CDR2 SMNVEV (reference sequence). The CDR3 sequence is 15 residues long. The germline V and J ends were trimmed by 4 bases and 5 bases, with 15 bases remaining between them. The CDR3 DNA follows: TGTGCCAGCAGTTCTTGGAGGGCCATAGACAATGAGCAGTTCTTC. Its translation: CASSSWRAIDNEQFF.

About this clonotype: A junction boundary mismatches the germline segment, possibly from a read error. The chain's CDR3 is CSARVGGAMAF. For the CDR3, the DNA is TGCAGTGCTAGAGTGGGGGGTGCAATGGCTTTC. This chain links TRBV20-1 with TRBJ2-6; maybe TRBD2 (6 bases). The length of the CDR3 is 11 residues. The V gene's germline CDR1 is DFQATT and CDR2 SNEGSKA (reference sequence).

The chain carries TRBV4-1 and TRBJ1-5, with unresolved D. V was trimmed by 5 bases and J by 6 bases, leaving 14 bases between them. The germline gives CDR1 MGHRA, CDR2 YSYEKL. The CDR3 has 14 amino acids. For the CDR3, the DNA is TGCGCCAGCAGCTTACCGAGCTCCGGTCAGCCCCAGCATTTT. This translates into CASSLPSSGQPQHF.

CDR3 residues: CASSSSGSSSDEQYF. For the CDR3, the DNA is TGTGCCAGCAGCAGTAGCGGGAGTTCTTCCGACGAGCAGTACTTC. The chain is built from TRBV27 and TRBJ2-7; TRBD2 aligns across 9 bases. The CDR3 totals 15 residues. V lost 6 bases, J lost 5 bases, and 11 bases stayed unmatched. Germline V gene sequence: CDR1 MNHEY, CDR2 SMNVEV (reference sequence).